This T cell receptor (beta chain) derives from a study of cytomegalovirus exposure and HLA in healthy donors. The CDR3 length is 13 residues. Germline values: CDR1 SGHTA, CDR2 FQGNSA. The V gene lost 3 bases and the J gene lost 2 bases, with 7 bases spanning the gap. The PCR had 60 Vbeta and 13 Jbeta primers. The protocol was immunoSEQ multiplex PCR, while the TCRdb copy is restricted to in-frame clones and leaves out a portion. The sample holds about 120,000 clones, 80% seen once. This clone was seen only a few times. The sequence was obtained from a female donor in good health and CMV-seropositive. The sequenced material came from PBMCs. The chain employs TRBV7-2 and TRBJ1-2; D gene ambiguous. The CDR3 loop is CASSFATNYGYTF. As DNA, the CDR3 is TGTGCCAGCAGCTTCGCCACAAACTATGGCTACACCTTC. Filled out from reference TRBV7-2 and TRBJ1-2, the complete variable domain reads GAGVSQSPSNKVTEKGKDVELRCDPISGHTALYWYRQSLGQGLEFLIYFQGNSAPDKSGLPSDRFSAERTGGSVSTLTIQRTQQEDSAVYLCASSFATNYGYTFGSGTRLTVV.